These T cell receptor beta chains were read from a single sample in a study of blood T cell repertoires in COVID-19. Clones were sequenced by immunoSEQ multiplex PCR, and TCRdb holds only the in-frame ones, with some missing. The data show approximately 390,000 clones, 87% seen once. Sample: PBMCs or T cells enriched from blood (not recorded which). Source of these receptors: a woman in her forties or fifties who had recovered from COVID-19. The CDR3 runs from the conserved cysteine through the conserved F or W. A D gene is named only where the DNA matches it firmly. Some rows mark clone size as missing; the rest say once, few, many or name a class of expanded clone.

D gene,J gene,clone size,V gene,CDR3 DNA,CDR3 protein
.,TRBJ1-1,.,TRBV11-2,TGTGCCAGCAGCTTAGTGGGCACTTCGTGGGCTTTCTTT,CASSLVGTSWAFF
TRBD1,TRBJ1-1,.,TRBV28,TGTGCCAGCAGTTTGGACGGACAGGGAGGGGAAGCTTTCTTT,CASSLDGQGGEAFF
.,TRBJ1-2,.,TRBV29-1,TGCAGCGTTGGATACGGACCCGGGAGCTACACCTTC,CSVGYGPGSYTF
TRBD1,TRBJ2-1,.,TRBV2,TGTGCCAGCAGTGGACAACAGGGGGCGTACAATGAGCAGTTCTTC,CASSGQQGAYNEQFF
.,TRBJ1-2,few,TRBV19,TGTGCCAGTATGCCGGGTGCGGGACGGAGCTATGGCTACACCTTC,CASMPGAGRSYGYTF
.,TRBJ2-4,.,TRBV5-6,TGTGCCAGCAGCTTGGGAGTTGGTGGAAACATTCAGTACTTC,CASSLGVGGNIQYF
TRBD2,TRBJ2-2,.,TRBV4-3,TGCGCCAGCAGTACCTTACTAGCGGGGGAATCGAACACCGGGGAGCTGTTTTTT,CASSTLLAGESNTGELFF
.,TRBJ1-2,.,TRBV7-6,TGTGCCAGCAGCGCATTGACAGGAAACTATGGCTACACCTTC,CASSALTGNYGYTF
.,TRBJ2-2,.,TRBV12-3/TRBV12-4,TGTGCCAGCAGCCTCCGGGGCACCGGGGAGCTGTTTTTT,CASSLRGTGELFF
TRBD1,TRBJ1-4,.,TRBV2,TGTGCCAGCAGTGTGACAGGGACCGTCGATTGGAATGAAAAACTGTTTTTT,CASSVTGTVDWNEKLFF
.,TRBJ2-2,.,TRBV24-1,TGTGCCACCAGTGGGGCAGATCCGAACACCGGGGAGCTGTTTTTT,CATSGADPNTGELFF
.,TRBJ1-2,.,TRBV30,TGTGCCTGGAAGACAGACTGGGGAAACTATGGCTACACCTTC,CAWKTDWGNYGYTF
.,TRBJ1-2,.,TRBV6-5,TGTGCCAGCGGGGCTGGCTATGGCTACACCTTC,CASGAGYGYTF
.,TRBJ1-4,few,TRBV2,TGTGCCAGCAGTGTGGGAGCGAGTGCAGGGAGGGCTGAAAAACTGTTTTTT,CASSVGASAGRAEKLFF
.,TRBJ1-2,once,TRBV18,TGTGCCAGCTCACCATCCCAGCAGGGGGGCTACACCTTC,CASSPSQQGGYTF
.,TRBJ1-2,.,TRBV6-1,TGTGCCAGCAGTGAAGACCTCCGGGATCCAAGCTACACCTTC,CASSEDLRDPSYTF
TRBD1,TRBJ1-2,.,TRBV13,TGTGCCAGCAGCATCGGACAGGGTTATGGCTACACCTTC,CASSIGQGYGYTF
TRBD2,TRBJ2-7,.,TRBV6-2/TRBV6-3,TGTGCCAGCAGTTACACTTCCGGGACTAGCGGGGGTTCCTACGAGCAGTACTTC,CASSYTSGTSGGSYEQYF
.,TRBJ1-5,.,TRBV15,TGTGCCACCAGCAGAAACAAGGAGGCAGGGGAGCCCCAGCATTTT,CATSRNKEAGEPQHF
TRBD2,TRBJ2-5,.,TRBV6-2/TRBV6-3,TGTGCCAGCAGCCAAGGACTAGCGGGGGAAGAGACCCAGTACTTC,CASSQGLAGEETQYF
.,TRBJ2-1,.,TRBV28,TGTGCCAGCAGTTTCTACAGGGTGAACTCCTACAATGAGCAGTTCTTC,CASSFYRVNSYNEQFF
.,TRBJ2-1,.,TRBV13,TGTGCCAGCAGCTTTCAGGGGAGCTCCTACAATGAGCAGTTCTTC,CASSFQGSSYNEQFF
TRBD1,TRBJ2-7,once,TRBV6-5,TGTGCCAGCAGCGCCCCCCCAGGGGGCGTCTACGAGCAGTACTTC,CASSAPPGGVYEQYF
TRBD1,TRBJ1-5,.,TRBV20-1,TGCAGTGCTGGTGGGACAGGCGGACAGCCCCAGCATTTT,CSAGGTGGQPQHF
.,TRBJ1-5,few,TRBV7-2,TGTGCCAGCAGCCTTTACAATCAGCCCCAGCATTTT,CASSLYNQPQHF
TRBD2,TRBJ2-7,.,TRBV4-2,TGTGCCAGCAGCCAAAGGAGCGGGGGACCCTCCTACGAGCAGTACTTC,CASSQRSGGPSYEQYF
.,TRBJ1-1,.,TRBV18,TGTGCCAGCTCTTTAGAGGGATGGGGCACTGAAGCTTTCTTT,CASSLEGWGTEAFF
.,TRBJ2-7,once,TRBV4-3,TGCGCCAGCAGCCAAGATCAGGGGTCCGAGCAGTACTTC,CASSQDQGSEQYF
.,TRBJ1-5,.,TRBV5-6,TGTGCCAGCAGCTTGCCCGGGGAGCCCCAGCATTTT,CASSLPGEPQHF
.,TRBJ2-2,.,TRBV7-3,TGTGCCAGCAGCTTACCGCAGGGGACCAACACCGGGGAGCTGTTTTTT,CASSLPQGTNTGELFF
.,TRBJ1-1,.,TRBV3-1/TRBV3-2,TGTGCCAGCAGCAAACAGGAGAACACTGAAGCTTTCTTT,CASSKQENTEAFF
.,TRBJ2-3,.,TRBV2,TGTGCCAGCAGGAAACGGGGGATTAGCACAGATACGCAGTATTTT,CASRKRGISTDTQYF
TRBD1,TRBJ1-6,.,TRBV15,TGTGCCACCAGCAGAGCAGGGGGTAATTCACCCCTCCACTTT,CATSRAGGNSPLHF
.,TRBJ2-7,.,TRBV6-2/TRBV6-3,TGTGCCAGCAGTTACGGCGGCGGGAAGTCCTACGAGCAGTACTTC,CASSYGGGKSYEQYF
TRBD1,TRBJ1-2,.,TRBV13,TGTGCCAGCAGCTTACTTGACAGGGGGCTTGGCTACACCTTC,CASSLLDRGLGYTF
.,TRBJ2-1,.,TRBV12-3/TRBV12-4,TGTGCCAGCAGTTTTATATCCTACAATGAGCAGTTCTTC,CASSFISYNEQFF
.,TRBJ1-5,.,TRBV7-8,TGTGCCAGCAGCCGTTCCCTCGGTCAGCGTCAGCCCCAGCATTTT,CASSRSLGQRQPQHF
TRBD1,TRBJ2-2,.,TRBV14,TGTGCCAGCAGCCAAGATCGGACAGGACGAAACACCGGGGAGCTGTTTTTT,CASSQDRTGRNTGELFF
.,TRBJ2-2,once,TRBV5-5,TGTGCCAGCAGTCGCAGCACCGGGGAGCTGTTTTTT,CASSRSTGELFF
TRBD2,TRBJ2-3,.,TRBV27,TGTGCCAGCAGTCCTTTGGCTAGCGGGGATCATACGCAGTATTTT,CASSPLASGDHTQYF
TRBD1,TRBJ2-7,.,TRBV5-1,TGCGCCAGCAGCTGGGCCCCGGACAGGGCCTACGAGCAGTACTTC,CASSWAPDRAYEQYF
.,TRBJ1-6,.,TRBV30,TGTGCCTGGAGAACAGGGATCTTCTATAATTCACCCCTCCACTTT,CAWRTGIFYNSPLHF
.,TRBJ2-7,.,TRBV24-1,TGTGCCACGCGAGATAACCTCAACTACGAGCAGTACTTC,CATRDNLNYEQYF
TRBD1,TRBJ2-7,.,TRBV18,TGTGCCAGCTCACACTACGACAGGGCCCTGACCCTCTACGAGCAGTACTTC,CASSHYDRALTLYEQYF
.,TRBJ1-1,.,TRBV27,TGTGCCACTCACGGACAGACTGAAGCTTTCTTT,CATHGQTEAFF
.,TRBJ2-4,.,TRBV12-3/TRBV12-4,TGTGCCAGCAGTCAGGCGCCCCTGGACATTCAGTACTTC,CASSQAPLDIQYF
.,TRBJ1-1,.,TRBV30,TGTGCCTGGAGTGTACTAGGCAGGACGAACACTGAAGCTTTCTTT,CAWSVLGRTNTEAFF
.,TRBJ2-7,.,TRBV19,TGTGCCAGTAGTATTGGGGACTCACCCTACGAGCAGTACTTC,CASSIGDSPYEQYF
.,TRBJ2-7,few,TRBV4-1,TGCGCCAGCAGCCAACTAAGAGCCTACGAGCAGTACTTC,CASSQLRAYEQYF
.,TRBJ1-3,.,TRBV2,TGTGCCAGCAGTGTAGGACAGAGTCCTGGAAACACCATATATTTT,CASSVGQSPGNTIYF
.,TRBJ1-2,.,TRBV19,TGTGCCAGAGGGGAAGATTTCGACTATGGCTACACCTTC,CARGEDFDYGYTF
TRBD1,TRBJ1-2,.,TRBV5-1,TGCGCCAGCAGCTTGGAGGGGGCCATTAACTATGGCTACACCTTC,CASSLEGAINYGYTF
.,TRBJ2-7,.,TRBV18,TGTGCCAGCTCACCCCTTCCCAGTTCCTACGAGCAGTACTTC,CASSPLPSSYEQYF
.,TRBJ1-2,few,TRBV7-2,TGTGCCAGCAGCTTAGAACGGTTTGCCAATGGCTACACCTTC,CASSLERFANGYTF
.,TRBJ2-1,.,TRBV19,TGTGCCAGTAGCGGGGAACCCTACAATGAGCAGTTCTTC,CASSGEPYNEQFF
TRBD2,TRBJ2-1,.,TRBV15,TGTGCCACCACTTCGGGGGGGGGCTACAATGAGCAGTTCTTC,CATTSGGGYNEQFF
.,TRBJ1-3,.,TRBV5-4,TGTGCCAGCAGCCCCGCCGGAGCAGGGGCAAACACCATATATTTT,CASSPAGAGANTIYF
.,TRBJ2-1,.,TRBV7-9,TGTGCCAGCAGCTTATCTATGGCTAGAGAGCAGTTCTTC,CASSLSMAREQFF
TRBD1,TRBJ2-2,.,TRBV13,TGTGCCAGCAGCGTAACCGGACAGGGTTGGACCGGGGAGCTGTTTTTT,CASSVTGQGWTGELFF